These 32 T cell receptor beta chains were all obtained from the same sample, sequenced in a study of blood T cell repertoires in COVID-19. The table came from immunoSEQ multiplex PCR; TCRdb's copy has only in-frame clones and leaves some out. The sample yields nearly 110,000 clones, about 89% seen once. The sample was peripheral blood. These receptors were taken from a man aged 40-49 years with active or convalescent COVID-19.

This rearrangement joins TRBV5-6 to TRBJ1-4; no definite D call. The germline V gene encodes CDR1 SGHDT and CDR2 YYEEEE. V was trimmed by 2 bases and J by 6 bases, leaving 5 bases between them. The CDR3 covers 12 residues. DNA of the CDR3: TGTGCCAGCAGCTTCTCGTATGAAAAACTGTTTTTT. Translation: CASSFSYEKLFF.

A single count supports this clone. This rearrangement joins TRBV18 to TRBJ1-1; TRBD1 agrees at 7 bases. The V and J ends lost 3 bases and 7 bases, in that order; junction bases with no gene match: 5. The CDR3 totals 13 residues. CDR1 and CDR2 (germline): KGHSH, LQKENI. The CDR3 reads CASSPSRDSEAFF. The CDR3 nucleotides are TGTGCCAGCTCACCGAGCCGGGACAGTGAAGCTTTCTTT.

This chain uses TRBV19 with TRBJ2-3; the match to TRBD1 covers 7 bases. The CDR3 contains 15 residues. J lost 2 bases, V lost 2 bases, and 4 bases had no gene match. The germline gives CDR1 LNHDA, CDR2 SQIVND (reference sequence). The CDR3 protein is CASSIMGQHTDTQYF. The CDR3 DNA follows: TGTGCCAGTAGTATAATGGGACAGCACACAGATACGCAGTATTTT. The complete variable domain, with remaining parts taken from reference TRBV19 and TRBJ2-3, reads DGGITQSPKYLFRKEGQNVTLSCEQNLNHDAMYWYRQDPGQGLRLIYYSQIVNDFQKGDIAEGYSVSREKKESFPLTVTSAQKNPTAFYLCASSIMGQHTDTQYFGPGTRLTVL.

The DNA for the CDR3 is TGTGCCAGCAGCCAAGGCGGGACTTCGGCGGGTCAGCCCCAGCATTTT. This gives the protein CASSQGGTSAGQPQHF. The V gene is TRBV7-2, the J gene TRBJ1-5, with a weak D call TRBD1 (5 bases). Looked up from germline, CDR1 is SGHTA and CDR2 is FQGNSA. V lost 5 bases and J 6 bases, leaving 20 bases between the germline ends. The CDR3 spans 16 residues.

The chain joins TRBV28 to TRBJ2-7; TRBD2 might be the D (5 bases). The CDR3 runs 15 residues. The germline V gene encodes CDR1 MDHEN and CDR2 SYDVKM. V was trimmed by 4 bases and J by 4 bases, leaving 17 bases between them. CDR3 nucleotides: TGTGCCAGCAGTTCCCCCTCCGTGGGAGCGTACGAGCAGTACTTC. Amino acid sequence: CASSSPSVGAYEQYF. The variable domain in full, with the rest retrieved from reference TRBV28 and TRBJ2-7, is DVKVTQSSRYLVKRTGEKVFLECVQDMDHENMFWYRQDPGLGLRLIYFSYDVKMKEKGDIPEGYSVSREKKERFSLILESASTNQTSMYLCASSSPSVGAYEQYFGPGTRLTVT.

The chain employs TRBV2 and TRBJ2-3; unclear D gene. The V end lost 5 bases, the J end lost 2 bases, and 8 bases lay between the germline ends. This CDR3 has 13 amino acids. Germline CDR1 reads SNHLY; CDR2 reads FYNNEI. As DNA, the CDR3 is TGTGCCAGCAGTTGGAGTATCACAGATACGCAGTATTTT. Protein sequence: CASSWSITDTQYF. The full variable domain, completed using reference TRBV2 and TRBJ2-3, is EPEVTQTPSHQVTQMGQEVILRCVPISNHLYFYWYRQILGQKVEFLVSFYNNEISEKSEIFDDQFSVERPDGSNFTLKIRSTKLEDSAMYFCASSWSITDTQYFGPGTRLTVL.

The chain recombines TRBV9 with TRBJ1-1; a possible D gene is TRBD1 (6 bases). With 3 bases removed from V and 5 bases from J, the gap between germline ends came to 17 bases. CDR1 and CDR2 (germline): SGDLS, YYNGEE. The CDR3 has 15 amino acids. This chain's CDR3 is CASSGKQGAVTEAFF. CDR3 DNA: TGTGCCAGCAGCGGGAAACAGGGCGCTGTGACTGAAGCTTTCTTT.

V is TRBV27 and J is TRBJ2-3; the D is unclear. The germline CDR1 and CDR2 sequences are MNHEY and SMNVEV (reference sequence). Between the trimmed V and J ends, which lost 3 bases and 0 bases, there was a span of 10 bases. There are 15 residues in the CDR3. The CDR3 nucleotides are TGTGCCAGCAGTTTCATGGCCTCTAGCACAGATACGCAGTATTTT. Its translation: CASSFMASSTDTQYF.

The CDR3 region has the DNA TGTGCCAGCAGTTACCGTTCCAGGGGGGATTCACCCCTCCACTTT. This translates into CASSYRSRGDSPLHF. The chain employs TRBV6-5 and TRBJ1-6, with TRBD1 matching over 7 bases. This CDR3 contains 15 residues. In germline, CDR1 is MNHEY, CDR2 SVGAGI. J lost 8 bases, V lost 2 bases, and 6 bases had no gene match.

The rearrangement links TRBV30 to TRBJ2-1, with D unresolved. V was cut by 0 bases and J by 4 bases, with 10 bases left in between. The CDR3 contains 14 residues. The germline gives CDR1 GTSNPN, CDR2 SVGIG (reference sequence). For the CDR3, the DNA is TGTGCCTGGAGTGTAGGCAGGATATACAATGAGCAGTTCTTC. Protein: CAWSVGRIYNEQFF.

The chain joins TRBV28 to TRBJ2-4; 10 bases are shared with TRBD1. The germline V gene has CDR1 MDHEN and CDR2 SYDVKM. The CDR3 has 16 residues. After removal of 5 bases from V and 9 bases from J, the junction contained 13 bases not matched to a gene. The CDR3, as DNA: TGTGCCAGCAGTCCCCGGGACAGGGGAAGGGAGACCATTCAGTACTTC. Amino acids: CASSPRDRGRETIQYF.

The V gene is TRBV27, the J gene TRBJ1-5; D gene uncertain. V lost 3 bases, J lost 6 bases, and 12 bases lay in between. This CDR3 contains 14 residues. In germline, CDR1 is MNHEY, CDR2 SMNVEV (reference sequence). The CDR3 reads CASSFNRGGQPQHF. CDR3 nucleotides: TGTGCCAGCAGTTTTAACCGGGGAGGTCAGCCCCAGCATTTT.

The CDR3 region has the DNA TGCAGCGTTGGGGATTTGACAGGGGATGGCTACACCTTC. As protein: CSVGDLTGDGYTF. This chain connects TRBV29-1 to TRBJ1-2; 8 bases are a match to TRBD1. V was clipped by 4 bases and J by 6 bases; unmatched bases: 7. This CDR3 is built from 13 residues. CDR1 is SQVTM and CDR2 is ANQGSEA in the germline V gene.

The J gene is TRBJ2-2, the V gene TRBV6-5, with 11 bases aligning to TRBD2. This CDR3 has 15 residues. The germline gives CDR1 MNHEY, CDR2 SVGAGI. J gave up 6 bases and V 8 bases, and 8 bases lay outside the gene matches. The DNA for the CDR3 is TGTGCCAGCGGAACTAGCGGGAGTTGGGCCGGGGAGCTGTTTTTT. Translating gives CASGTSGSWAGELFF.

The CDR3 loop is CASRLGDVNQPQHF. CDR3 coding DNA: TGTGCCAGCAGACTCGGAGACGTTAATCAGCCCCAGCATTTT. The chain joins TRBV2 to TRBJ1-5; no clear D. Germline assignment: CDR1 SNHLY and CDR2 FYNNEI. The CDR3 consists of 14 residues. V was clipped by 6 bases and J by 4 bases, with 13 bases between them.

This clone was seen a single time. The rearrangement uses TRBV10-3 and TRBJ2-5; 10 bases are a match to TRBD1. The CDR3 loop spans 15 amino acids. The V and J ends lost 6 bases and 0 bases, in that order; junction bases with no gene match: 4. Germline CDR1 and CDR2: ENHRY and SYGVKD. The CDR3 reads CAIRPDRGDQETQYF. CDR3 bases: TGTGCCATCAGGCCGGACAGGGGGGACCAAGAGACCCAGTACTTC.

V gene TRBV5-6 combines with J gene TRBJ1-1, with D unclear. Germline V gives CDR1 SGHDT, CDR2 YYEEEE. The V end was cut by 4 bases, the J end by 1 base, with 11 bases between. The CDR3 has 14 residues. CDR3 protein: CASSPSERNTEAFF. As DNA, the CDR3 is TGTGCCAGCAGCCCCTCGGAGAGGAACACTGAAGCTTTCTTT.

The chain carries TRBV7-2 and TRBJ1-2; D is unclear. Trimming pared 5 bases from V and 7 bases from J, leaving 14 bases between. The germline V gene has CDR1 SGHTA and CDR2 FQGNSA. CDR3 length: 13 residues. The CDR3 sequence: CASSPREGAGYTF. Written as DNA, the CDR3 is TGTGCCAGCAGCCCCCGTGAGGGTGCTGGCTACACCTTC. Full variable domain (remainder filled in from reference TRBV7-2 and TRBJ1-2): GAGVSQSPSNKVTEKGKDVELRCDPISGHTALYWYRQSLGQGLEFLIYFQGNSAPDKSGLPSDRFSAERTGGSVSTLTIQRTQQEDSAVYLCASSPREGAGYTFGSGTRLTVV.

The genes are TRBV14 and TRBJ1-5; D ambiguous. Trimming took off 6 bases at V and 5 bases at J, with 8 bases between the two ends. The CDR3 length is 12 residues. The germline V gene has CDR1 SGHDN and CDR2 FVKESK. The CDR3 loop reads CASSLTDQPQHF. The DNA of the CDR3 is TGTGCCAGCAGTCTCACTGATCAGCCCCAGCATTTT.

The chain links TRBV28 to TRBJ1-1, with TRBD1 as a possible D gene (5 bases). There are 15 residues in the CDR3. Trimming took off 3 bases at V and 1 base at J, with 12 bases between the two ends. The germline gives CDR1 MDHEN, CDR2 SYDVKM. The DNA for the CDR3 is TGTGCCAGCAGTTTCTCGGCACAGGCGAACACTGAAGCTTTCTTT. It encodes CASSFSAQANTEAFF. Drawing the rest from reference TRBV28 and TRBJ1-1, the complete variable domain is DVKVTQSSRYLVKRTGEKVFLECVQDMDHENMFWYRQDPGLGLRLIYFSYDVKMKEKGDIPEGYSVSREKKERFSLILESASTNQTSMYLCASSFSAQANTEAFFGQGTRLTVV.

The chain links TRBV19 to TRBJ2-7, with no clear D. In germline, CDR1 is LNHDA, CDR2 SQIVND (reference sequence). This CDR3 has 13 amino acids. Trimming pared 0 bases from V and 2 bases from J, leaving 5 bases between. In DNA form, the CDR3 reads TGTGCCAGTAGTATAGATGTCACCTACGAGCAGTACTTC. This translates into CASSIDVTYEQYF.

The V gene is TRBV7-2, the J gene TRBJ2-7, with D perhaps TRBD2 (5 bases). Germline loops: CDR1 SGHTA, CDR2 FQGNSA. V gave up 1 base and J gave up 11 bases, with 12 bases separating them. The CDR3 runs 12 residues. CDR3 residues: CASSLDGRREYF. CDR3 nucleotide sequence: TGTGCCAGCAGCTTAGATGGGCGGCGGGAGTACTTC.

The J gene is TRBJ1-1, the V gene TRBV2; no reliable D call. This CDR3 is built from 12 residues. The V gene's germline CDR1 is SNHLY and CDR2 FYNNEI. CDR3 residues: CAQRREGTEAFF. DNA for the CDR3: TGTGCTCAAAGGAGGGAGGGCACTGAAGCTTTCTTT.

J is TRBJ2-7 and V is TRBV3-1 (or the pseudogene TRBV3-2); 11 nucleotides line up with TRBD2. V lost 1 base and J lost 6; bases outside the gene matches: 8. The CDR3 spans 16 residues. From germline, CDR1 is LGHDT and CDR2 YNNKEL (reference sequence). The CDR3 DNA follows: TGTGCCAGCAGCCAAGTACGGCTAGCGGGAGGTTCCGAGCAGTACTTC. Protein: CASSQVRLAGGSEQYF.

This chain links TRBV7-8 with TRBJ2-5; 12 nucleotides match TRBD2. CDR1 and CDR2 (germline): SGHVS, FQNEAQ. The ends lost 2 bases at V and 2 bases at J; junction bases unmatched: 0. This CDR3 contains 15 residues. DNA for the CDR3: TGTGCCAGCAGCTTACTAGCGGGAGGGCAAGAGACCCAGTACTTC. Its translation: CASSLLAGGQETQYF.

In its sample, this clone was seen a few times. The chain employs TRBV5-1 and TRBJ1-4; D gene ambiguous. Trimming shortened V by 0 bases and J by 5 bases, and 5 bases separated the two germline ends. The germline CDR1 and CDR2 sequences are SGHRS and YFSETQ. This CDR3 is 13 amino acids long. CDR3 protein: CASSLDKNEKLFF. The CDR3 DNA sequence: TGCGCCAGCAGCTTGGACAAGAATGAAAAACTGTTTTTT.

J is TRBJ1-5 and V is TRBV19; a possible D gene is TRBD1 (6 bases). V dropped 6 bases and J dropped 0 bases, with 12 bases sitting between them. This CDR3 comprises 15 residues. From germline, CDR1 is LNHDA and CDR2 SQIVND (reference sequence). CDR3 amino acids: CASRETGVSNQPQHF. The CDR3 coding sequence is TGTGCCAGTAGGGAGACAGGTGTTAGCAATCAGCCCCAGCATTTT.

The CDR3 loop reads CASSQPRLAGYNEQFF. The CDR3 DNA sequence: TGTGCCAGCAGCCAACCAAGACTAGCGGGTTACAATGAGCAGTTCTTC. The chain has TRBV4-2 and TRBJ2-1; TRBD2 matches at 10 bases. The V and J ends lost 2 bases and 4 bases, in that order; junction bases with no gene match: 5. The CDR3 extends over 16 amino acids. The germline V gene has CDR1 LGHNA and CDR2 YNFKEQ.

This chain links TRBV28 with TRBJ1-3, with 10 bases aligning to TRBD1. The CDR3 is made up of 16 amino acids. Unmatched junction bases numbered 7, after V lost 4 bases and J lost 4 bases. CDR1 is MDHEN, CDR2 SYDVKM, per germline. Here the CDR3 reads CASSSTTGGAGNTIYF. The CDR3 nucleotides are TGTGCCAGCAGTTCAACGACAGGGGGCGCGGGAAACACCATATATTTT. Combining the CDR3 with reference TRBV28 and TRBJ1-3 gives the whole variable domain DVKVTQSSRYLVKRTGEKVFLECVQDMDHENMFWYRQDPGLGLRLIYFSYDVKMKEKGDIPEGYSVSREKKERFSLILESASTNQTSMYLCASSSTTGGAGNTIYFGEGSWLTVV.

In nucleotides, the CDR3 is TGTGCCAGCAGTGAAGGCGGGTTTGGAAATCAGCCCCAGCATTTT. It translates to CASSEGGFGNQPQHF. V and J are TRBV2 and TRBJ1-5, with no clear D. The V and J ends lost 1 base and 4 bases respectively, with 11 bases between them. This CDR3 region has 15 residues. Germline loops: CDR1 SNHLY, CDR2 FYNNEI.

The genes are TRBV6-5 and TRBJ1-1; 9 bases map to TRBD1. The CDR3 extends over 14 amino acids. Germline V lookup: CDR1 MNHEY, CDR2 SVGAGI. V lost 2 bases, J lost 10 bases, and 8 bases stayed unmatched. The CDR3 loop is CASSYKTGGIGAFF. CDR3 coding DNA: TGTGCCAGCAGTTACAAGACAGGGGGTATAGGAGCTTTCTTT.

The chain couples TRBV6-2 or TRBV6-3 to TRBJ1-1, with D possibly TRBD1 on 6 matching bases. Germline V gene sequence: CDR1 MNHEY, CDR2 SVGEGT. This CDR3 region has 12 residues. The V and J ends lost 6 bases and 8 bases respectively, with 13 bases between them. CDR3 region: CASSLTGTEAFF. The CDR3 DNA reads TGTGCCAGCAGCCTCACTGGGACAGAAGCTTTCTTT.